The 18 T cell receptor beta chains below come from one sample, sequenced in a study of identifying expanded T cells in peripheral blood. Produced via immunoSEQ multiplex PCR; TCRdb's table is partial and in-frame only. Seen here are some 65,000 clones, about four fifths observed once, and the top ten hold 15% to 20%. The material sequenced was blood. The source is a person between 18 and 75 years old in good health.

The V gene is TRBV5-5, the J gene TRBJ1-1; D remains unclear. The germline V gene encodes CDR1 SGHKS and CDR2 YYEKEE (reference sequence). V gave up 1 base and J gave up 0 bases, with 7 bases separating them. The CDR3 sequence is 14 residues long. CDR3 nucleotide sequence: TGTGCCAGCAGCTTGCGACCAATGAACACTGAAGCTTTCTTT. This gives the protein CASSLRPMNTEAFF.

The rearrangement links TRBV18 to TRBJ2-1; the match to TRBD2 covers 8 bases. The CDR3 extends over 15 amino acids. Trimming at V came to 5 bases and at J to 10 bases, leaving 13 bases not matched to a gene. Germline lookup yields CDR1 KGHSH and CDR2 LQKENI. The CDR3 spells CASSSESGGGGEQFF. For the CDR3, the DNA is TGTGCCAGCTCATCAGAAAGCGGGGGAGGAGGAGAGCAGTTCTTC.

This chain connects TRBV7-3 to TRBJ1-4; no definite D call. This CDR3 contains 16 residues. CDR1 is SGHTA and CDR2 is FQGTGA in the germline V gene. V was trimmed by 1 base and J by 8 bases, leaving 17 bases between them. CDR3 bases: TGTGCCAGCAGCTTAATCGCTGCAGGCGAAGACGAAAAACTGTTTTTT. This gives the protein CASSLIAAGEDEKLFF.

The genes are TRBV10-2 and TRBJ1-1; D is perhaps TRBD1 (5 bases). Germline loops: CDR1 WSHSY, CDR2 SAAADI. This CDR3 has 12 amino acids. V lost 2 bases and J lost 12, with 13 bases in between. CDR3 amino acids: CASSEPGTKSFF. Here the CDR3 DNA reads TGCGCCAGCAGTGAGCCGGGGACCAAATCTTTCTTT.

The genes are TRBV4-3 and TRBJ2-1; D gene ambiguous. The germline V gene encodes CDR1 LGHNA and CDR2 YSLEER. V lost 1 base to trimming and J lost 11 bases, with 9 bases between them. This CDR3 has 12 amino acids. The CDR3 spells CASSQVSQQQFF. The CDR3 DNA reads TGCGCCAGCAGCCAAGTATCCCAACAGCAGTTCTTC.

This sequence joins TRBV7-2 and TRBJ1-2; TRBD1 aligns across 10 bases. V was pared by 7 bases and J by 2 bases, with 4 bases of the junction left unmatched. Germline assignment: CDR1 SGHTA and CDR2 FQGNSA. The CDR3 consists of 14 residues. The CDR3 protein is CASNTGQGNYGYTF. DNA of the CDR3: TGTGCCAGCAACACGGGACAGGGGAACTATGGCTACACCTTC. The whole variable domain, remainder taken from reference TRBV7-2 and TRBJ1-2, is GAGVSQSPSNKVTEKGKDVELRCDPISGHTALYWYRQSLGQGLEFLIYFQGNSAPDKSGLPSDRFSAERTGGSVSTLTIQRTQQEDSAVYLCASNTGQGNYGYTFGSGTRLTVV.

This chain uses TRBV5-5 with TRBJ2-7; D not resolved. This CDR3 contains 14 residues. The germline V gene encodes CDR1 SGHKS and CDR2 YYEKEE (reference sequence). Trimming cost V 4 bases and J 4 bases, with 15 bases left between them. This chain's CDR3 is CASSPGRFAYEQYF. The CDR3 DNA is TGTGCCAGCAGCCCTGGACGGTTCGCGTACGAGCAGTACTTC.

The rearrangement links TRBV5-6 to TRBJ2-1; D is unresolved. This CDR3 has 13 amino acids. Between the trimmed V and J ends, which lost 4 bases and 7 bases, there was a span of 12 bases. CDR1 SGHDT and CDR2 YYEEEE come from the germline V gene. This CDR3 reads CASSPVGWNEQFF. CDR3 nucleotide sequence: TGTGCCAGCAGCCCCGTGGGATGGAATGAGCAGTTCTTC.

The chain couples TRBV7-2 to TRBJ2-5; D call uncertain. This CDR3 has 14 amino acids. Trimming removed 5 bases from V and 5 bases from J, with 15 bases in between. In germline, CDR1 is SGHTA, CDR2 FQGNSA. CDR3 protein: CASSRVGMRETQYF. Here the CDR3 DNA reads TGTGCCAGCAGCAGGGTGGGGATGAGGGAGACCCAGTACTTC.

The chain links TRBV9 to TRBJ2-7; no reliable D call. The CDR3 contains 10 residues. Looked up from germline, CDR1 is SGDLS and CDR2 is YYNGEE. The germline V and J ends were trimmed by 0 bases and 9 bases, with 4 bases remaining between them. The CDR3 here is CASSVVGQYV. The CDR3 DNA reads TGTGCCAGCAGCGTAGTTGGGCAGTACGTC.

This chain joins TRBV6-1 and TRBJ2-3; no reliable D call. V was shortened by 6 bases and J by 0 bases, with 13 bases between the two germline ends. The V gene's germline CDR1 is MNHNS and CDR2 SASEGT. This CDR3 is built from 15 residues. The CDR3 reads CASSRIAASTDTQYF. The CDR3 nucleotides read TGTGCCAGCAGCCGTATAGCCGCTAGCACAGATACGCAGTATTTT.

The rearrangement uses TRBV2 and TRBJ1-2; the D is unclear. V lost 8 bases to trimming and J lost 0 bases, with 10 bases between them. Germline CDR1 is SNHLY and CDR2 is FYNNEI. The CDR3 runs to 13 residues. In DNA, the CDR3 is TGTGCCAGCGCCGGTGGGCCTAACTATGGCTACACCTTC. As protein: CASAGGPNYGYTF.

V is TRBV5-6 and J is TRBJ1-1, with D hard to call. This CDR3 is 14 amino acids long. Germline CDR1 is SGHDT and CDR2 is YYEEEE. Trimming took 0 bases from V and 10 from J, leaving 16 bases between them. The DNA for the CDR3 is TGTGCCAGCAGCTTGGAACGCGAAGGAGGACTAGCTTTCTTT. It specifies CASSLEREGGLAFF. The whole variable domain, remainder taken from reference TRBV5-6 and TRBJ1-1, is DAGVTQSPTHLIKTRGQQVTLRCSPKSGHDTVSWYQQALGQGPQFIFQYYEEEERQRGNFPDRFSGHQFPNYSSELNVNALLLGDSALYLCASSLEREGGLAFFGQGTRLTVV.

The genes are TRBV7-9 and TRBJ2-7; D might be TRBD2 (5 bases). The V gene lost 5 bases and the J gene lost 3 bases, with 14 bases spanning the gap. CDR1 is SEHNR, CDR2 FQNEAQ, per germline (reference sequence). The CDR3 totals 14 residues. DNA of the CDR3: TGTGCCAGCAGCCCCTCGGGGTCCGGCTACGAGCAGTACTTC. The encoded protein is CASSPSGSGYEQYF.

The chain is built from TRBV10-2 and TRBJ2-7, with TRBD2 matching 14 bases. Germline V lookup: CDR1 WSHSY, CDR2 SAAADI. With V trimmed by 6 bases and J by 3 bases, 7 bases remained unmatched. CDR3 length: 16 amino acids. The CDR3 loop reads CASRGTSGGAFYEQYV. For the CDR3, the DNA is TGCGCCAGCAGAGGGACTAGCGGGGGCGCTTTCTACGAGCAGTACGTC.

The V and J genes are TRBV9 and TRBJ1-6; D possibly corresponds to TRBD1 (5 bases). The germline gives CDR1 SGDLS, CDR2 YYNGEE. There are 14 residues in the CDR3. Trimming stripped 4 bases from V and 5 bases from J, with 10 bases between. In DNA form, the CDR3 reads TGTGCCAGCAGCCTTTGGGGGGATAATTCACCCCTCCACTTT. This translates into CASSLWGDNSPLHF.

The rearrangement joins TRBV21-1 to TRBJ2-7. TRBV21-1 is flagged as a pseudogene. The CDR3 totals 17 residues. The CDR3 nucleotides read TGTGCCAGCAGCAAAGCGGAACGGGGACCCCTGTACGACGAGCAGTACGTC. Its translation is CASSKAERGPLYDEQYV.

This clone was picked up a small number of times. The chain uses TRBV30 and TRBJ1-1, with D unclear. The V end lost 0 bases, the J end lost 9 bases, and 11 bases lay between the germline ends. The CDR3 has 12 amino acids. Germline CDR1 reads GTSNPN; CDR2 reads SVGIG (reference sequence). In nucleotides, the CDR3 is TGTGCCTGGAGTGTAAGTCCCAACCAAGCTTTCTTT. Protein product: CAWSVSPNQAFF.